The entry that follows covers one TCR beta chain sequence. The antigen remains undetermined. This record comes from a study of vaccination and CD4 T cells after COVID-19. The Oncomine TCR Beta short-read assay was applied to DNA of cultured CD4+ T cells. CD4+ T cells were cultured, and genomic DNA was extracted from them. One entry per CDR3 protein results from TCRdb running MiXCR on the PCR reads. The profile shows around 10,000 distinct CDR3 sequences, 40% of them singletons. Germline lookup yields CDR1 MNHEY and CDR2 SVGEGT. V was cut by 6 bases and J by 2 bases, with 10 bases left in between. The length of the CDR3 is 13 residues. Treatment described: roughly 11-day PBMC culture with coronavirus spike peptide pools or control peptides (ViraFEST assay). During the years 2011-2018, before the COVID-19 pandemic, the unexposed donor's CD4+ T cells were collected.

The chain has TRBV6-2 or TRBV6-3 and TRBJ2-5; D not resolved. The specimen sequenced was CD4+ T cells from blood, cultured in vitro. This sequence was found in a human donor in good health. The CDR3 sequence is CASSIRRQETQYF. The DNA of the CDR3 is TGTGCCAGCAGCATTCGCAGACAAGAGACCCAGTACTTC.